A selection of T cell receptor beta chains follows, all from one sample in a study of OX40 agonist ivuxolimab in advanced cancers. The protocol was immunoSEQ multiplex PCR, while the TCRdb copy is restricted to in-frame clones and leaves out a portion. Of 55,000 to 75,000 clones listed, about 89% were seen once; the top ten hold approximately 0.39%. The input for sequencing was CD4+ or CD8+ T cells sorted from blood, taken in a trial of the OX40 agonist ivuxolimab. The receptor set was obtained from an adult with an advanced solid tumor such as melanoma, head and neck, liver or kidney cancer. The CDR3 runs from the conserved cysteine through the conserved F or W. The D gene is left open where the match is weak. A row's size may be missing; if present it is once, few, many or a size class.

TRBV5-1	NA	NA	TRBJ2-2	TGCGCCAGCAGCTTCCTAGGGAAAACGAACACCGGGGAGCTGTTTTTT	CASSFLGKTNTGELFF
TRBV27	NA	NA	TRBJ2-1	TGTGCCAGCAGTTTATATGGGAAGGATTGGCAGTTCTTC	CASSLYGKDWQFF
TRBV25-1	NA	NA	TRBJ2-5	TGTGCCAGCAGTGAATTGGGCGGAGGGCTCCAAGAGACCCAGTACTTC	CASSELGGGLQETQYF
TRBV4-1	NA	NA	TRBJ2-5	TGCGCCAGCAGCCAAGTAACCCTGGTGGAGACCCAGTACTTC	CASSQVTLVETQYF
TRBV29-1	TRBD1	NA	TRBJ2-7	TGCAGCGTAGGGACAGGGGGCGATCGGGAGCAGTACTTC	CSVGTGGDREQYF
TRBV7-9	NA	NA	TRBJ2-7	TGTGCCAGCAGCTTACAGGCCACCTACGAGCAGTACTTC	CASSLQATYEQYF
TRBV5-3	TRBD1	NA	TRBJ2-1	TGTGCCAGAAGCTTGGAGGGACAGTCTTCCGAGAGCTCCTACAATGAGCAGTTCTTC	CARSLEGQSSESSYNEQFF
TRBV5-1	TRBD1	once	TRBJ1-2	TGCGCCAGCAGCTTGCGGACAGGGTTTGACTACACCTTC	CASSLRTGFDYTF
TRBV12-5	NA	NA	TRBJ1-1	TGTGCTAGTGGTAAATCAGCCGGGACCGTTTATAGCACTGAAGCTTTCTTT	CASGKSAGTVYSTEAFF
TRBV11-3	TRBD2	NA	TRBJ2-4	TGTGCCAGCAGCCCTCGTAGCGGGAGGGCCCAGCCGGTAAGAGACTTC	CASSPRSGRAQPVRDF
TRBV5-4	NA	NA	TRBJ2-3	TGTGCCAGCAGCGCGGAGGTCCGCACAGATACGCAGTATTTT	CASSAEVRTDTQYF
TRBV6-5	NA	NA	TRBJ2-3	TGTGCCAGCAGTTACTATTTTGGGCGGGCAGATACGCAGTATTTT	CASSYYFGRADTQYF
TRBV28	TRBD2	NA	TRBJ2-1	TGTGCCAGCAGTTTACGGACTAGCGGGATCAATGAGCAGTTCTTC	CASSLRTSGINEQFF
TRBV9	NA	NA	TRBJ2-2	TGTGCCAGCAGCGTAGTCTCAAACACCGGGGAGCTGTTTTTT	CASSVVSNTGELFF
TRBV15	NA	NA	TRBJ2-7	TGTGCCACCAGCAGAGACAGAGGAGAGCAGTACTTC	CATSRDRGEQYF
TRBV11-2	NA	NA	TRBJ2-5	TGTGCCAGCAGACAGGTCGGGGTCCAGTACTTC	CASRQVGVQYF
TRBV7-2	NA	NA	TRBJ1-1	TGTGCCAGCAGCTTAGTAAGCGGCGAAGTAGCTTTCTTT	CASSLVSGEVAFF
TRBV7-8	NA	once	TRBJ2-7	TGTGCCAGCAGCTTAGACAGGGTCGCATACGAGCAGTACTTC	CASSLDRVAYEQYF
TRBV5-1	NA	once	TRBJ2-3	TGCGCCAGCGGCGGAGAGACTAGCACAGATACGCAGTATTTT	CASGGETSTDTQYF
TRBV11-3	NA	NA	TRBJ2-5	TGTGCCAGCAGCTCCCGGGGGCTAGCAGAGACCCAGTACTTC	CASSSRGLAETQYF
TRBV4-1	TRBD2	NA	TRBJ2-3	TGCGCCAGCAGCCAAGGCGGGAGTCTCACAGATACGCAGTATTTT	CASSQGGSLTDTQYF
TRBV5-8	TRBD1	NA	TRBJ1-4	TGTGCCAGCAGCCCCGGACAGGGGGCCTTTGAAAAACTGTTTTTT	CASSPGQGAFEKLFF
TRBV6-1	NA	NA	TRBJ2-1	TGTGCCAGCAGTGGGGGGTTCACTAGCTACAATGAGCAGTTCTTC	CASSGGFTSYNEQFF
TRBV5-4	NA	NA	TRBJ2-3	TGTGCCAGCAGCTCAGTCCCAGATACGCAGTATTTT	CASSSVPDTQYF
TRBV7-8	NA	NA	TRBJ1-1	TGTGCCAGCAGCTTCTCAGGGAAGCCTGAAGCTTTCTTT	CASSFSGKPEAFF
TRBV10-3	NA	NA	TRBJ1-1	TGTGCCATCAGTGTGGGCAGTAACACTGAAGCTTTCTTT	CAISVGSNTEAFF
TRBV7-2	TRBD2	NA	TRBJ2-3	TGTGCCAGCAGCTTAGCCCTAGCGGGTCTCACAGATACGCAGTATTTT	CASSLALAGLTDTQYF
TRBV9	NA	NA	TRBJ1-5	TGTGCCAGCAGCGCCCTCGGAGGGATTGGGCAGCCCCAGCATTTT	CASSALGGIGQPQHF
TRBV11-3	NA	NA	TRBJ2-3	TGTGCCAGCAGTTCCGGACAGTTGGGGGCAGATACGCAGTATTTT	CASSSGQLGADTQYF
TRBV19	NA	NA	TRBJ1-1	TGTGCCAGTAGTTTGGACAGCGCGTACACTGAAGCTTTCTTT	CASSLDSAYTEAFF
TRBV5-1	NA	NA	TRBJ2-1	TGCGCCAGCAGCTCCCCTAGAACCTACAATGAGCAGTTCTTC	CASSSPRTYNEQFF
TRBV19	TRBD1	NA	TRBJ1-4	TGTGCCAGTAGATTTCCGGACAGGGGGGGTGAAAAACTGTTTTTT	CASRFPDRGGEKLFF